This T cell receptor (beta chain) appears in the sequencing data of a study of T cells after yellow fever vaccination. This clonotype was counted at least ten times. TCRdb re-called the 5' RACE reads through MiXCR, storing one row per CDR3 protein. The table includes 300,000 to 350,000 distinct CDR3 sequences, 3.5% to 5% detected once. The CDR3 contains 15 residues. The chain is built from TRBV3-2 and TRBJ2-7; the table calls TRBD2, which could not be checked here. TRBV3-2 is given as a pseudogene. The material sequenced was PBMCs, taken 15 days after the yellow fever booster vaccination. The sequence derives from a man aged 18 to 35 who received the YFV17D yellow fever vaccine. The CDR3 region has the DNA TGTGCCAGCAGCCCTGGGACTATCTCCTCCTACGAGCAGTACGTC. Its protein product is CASSPGTISSYEQYV.